The following is a T cell receptor (beta chain) sequence with its context. Original handling: The assay estimated nucleated cells by amplifying reference gene primers. Sequenced by immunoSEQ multiplex PCR; TCRdb stores in-frame clones only, minus some. V and J calls and clone size are as listed in that table; D and trimming were resolved from the DNA. The sample holds roughly 220,000 clones; approximately 86% are singletons and the top ten take about 14%. This record comes from a study of blood T cell repertoires in COVID-19. Study in general: The analysed material was cDNA or gDNA that came from T cells, B-cell-depleted T cells, or PBMCs.

CDR1 MRHNA and CDR2 SNTAGT come from the germline V gene. CDR3 length: 15 amino acids. J was trimmed by 6 bases and V by 4 bases; bases with no gene match: 8. The chain combines TRBV6-4 with TRBJ1-5; 8 bases line up with TRBD1. The sequencing sample was made of PBMCs or T cells enriched from blood (not recorded which). This TCR came from a woman between 50 and 59 years old with acute COVID-19. The CDR3 bases are TGTGCCAGCAGTGTACAGGGGGGGGACGGTCAGCCCCAGCATTTT. Its protein product is CASSVQGGDGQPQHF.